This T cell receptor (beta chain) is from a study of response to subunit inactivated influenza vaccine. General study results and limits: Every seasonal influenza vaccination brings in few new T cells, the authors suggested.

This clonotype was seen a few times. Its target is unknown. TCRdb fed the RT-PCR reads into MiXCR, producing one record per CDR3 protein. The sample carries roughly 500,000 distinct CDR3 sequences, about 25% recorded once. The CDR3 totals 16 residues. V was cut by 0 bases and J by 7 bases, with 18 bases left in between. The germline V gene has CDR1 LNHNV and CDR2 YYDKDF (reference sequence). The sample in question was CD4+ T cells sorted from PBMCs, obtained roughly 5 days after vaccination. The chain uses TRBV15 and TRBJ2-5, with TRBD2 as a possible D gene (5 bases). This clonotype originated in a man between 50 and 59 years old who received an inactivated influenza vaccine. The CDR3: CATSRDRGYRSGTQYF. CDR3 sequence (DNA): TGTGCCACCAGCAGAGATAGAGGCTACCGGAGCGGGACCCAGTACTTC.